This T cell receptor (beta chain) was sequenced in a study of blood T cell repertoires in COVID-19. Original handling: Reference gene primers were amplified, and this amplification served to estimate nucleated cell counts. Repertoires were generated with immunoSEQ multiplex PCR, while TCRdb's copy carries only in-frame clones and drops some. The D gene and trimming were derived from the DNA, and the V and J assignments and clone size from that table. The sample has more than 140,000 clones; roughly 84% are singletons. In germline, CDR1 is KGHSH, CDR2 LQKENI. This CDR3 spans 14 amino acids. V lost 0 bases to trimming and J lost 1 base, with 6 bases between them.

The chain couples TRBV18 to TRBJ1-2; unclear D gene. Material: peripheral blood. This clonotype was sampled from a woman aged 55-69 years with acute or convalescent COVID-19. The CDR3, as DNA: TGTGCCAGCTCACCACCGGAGGATAACTATGGCTACACCTTC. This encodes CASSPPEDNYGYTF.